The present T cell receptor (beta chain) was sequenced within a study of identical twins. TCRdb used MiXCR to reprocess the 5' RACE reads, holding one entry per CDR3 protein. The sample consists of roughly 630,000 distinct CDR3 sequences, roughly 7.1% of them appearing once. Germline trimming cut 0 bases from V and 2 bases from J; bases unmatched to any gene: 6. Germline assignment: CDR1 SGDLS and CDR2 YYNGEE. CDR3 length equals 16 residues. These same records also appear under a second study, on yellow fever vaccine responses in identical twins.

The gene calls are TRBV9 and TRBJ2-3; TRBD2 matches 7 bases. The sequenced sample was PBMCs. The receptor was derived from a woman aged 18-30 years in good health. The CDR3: CASSVATGGYTDTQYF. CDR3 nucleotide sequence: TGTGCCAGCAGCGTAGCTACGGGGGGTTACACAGATACGCAGTATTTT.